This is a list of T cell receptor beta chains from one sample in a study of T cells in Graves' hyperthyroidism and ophthalmopathy. Each CDR3 protein is one row after TCRdb ran MiXCR on the multiplex PCR reads. The table lists hundreds of thousands of distinct CDR3 sequences, 15% to 20% of them singletons. Sequencing was done on a sample of blood. Receptors were obtained from a young woman with Graves' ophthalmopathy. CDR3s include the opening cysteine and the closing phenylalanine or tryptophan. D genes are given only for firm matches.

V	J	D	CDR3
TRBV6-1	TRBJ2-7	TRBD2	CASSQAGASYEQYF
TRBV25-1	TRBJ1-1	NA	CASSDWGRGTEAFF
TRBV28	TRBJ2-3	TRBD2	CASRPTSGMTDTQYF
TRBV6-1	TRBJ1-3	NA	CASSETPGGNTIYF
TRBV20-1	TRBJ2-7	TRBD2	CSATGTSGGGYEQYF
TRBV7-9	TRBJ2-2	NA	CASSLDPQGSTGELFF
TRBV9	TRBJ2-1	NA	CASSVDSAYNEQFF
TRBV7-8	TRBJ1-3	TRBD1	CASSLTGQGGSSGNTIYF
TRBV28	TRBJ1-6	TRBD1	CATSPDRAYNSPLHF
TRBV29-1	TRBJ2-7	NA	CSVEVLPEGLNSYEQYF
TRBV29-1	TRBJ2-5	TRBD1	CSVDRGLEETQYF
TRBV25-1	TRBJ2-1	NA	CASSESDEQFF
TRBV7-3	TRBJ2-3	NA	CASSPGGGDGDTQYF
TRBV5-6	TRBJ2-1	TRBD1	CASSPLGTGGDEQFF
TRBV12-3/TRBV12-4	TRBJ2-7	TRBD1	CASSLRDRVGRQYF
TRBV12-3/TRBV12-4	TRBJ2-7	NA	CASSLGPRETYEQYF
TRBV11-2	TRBJ1-1	NA	CASSLEGWWGRNTEAFF
TRBV20-1	TRBJ2-7	NA	CSARGGRDYEQYF
TRBV28	TRBJ2-5	TRBD1	CASSSGQGGKTQYF
TRBV30	TRBJ2-7	TRBD2	CAWTRSPGLAGAIQYEQYF
TRBV5-1	TRBJ1-6	NA	CASSEQGPAGGPLHF
TRBV20-1	TRBJ1-2	TRBD1	CSAPGTGLYGYTF
TRBV6-2/TRBV6-3	TRBJ2-1	TRBD1	CASSQSDRGSVQFF
TRBV7-3	TRBJ2-5	NA	CASSFGPRETQYF
TRBV7-9	TRBJ2-1	NA	CASSLIPGGPSYNEQFF
TRBV4-1	TRBJ2-7	TRBD1	CASSQDPGQGAYEQYF
TRBV28	TRBJ2-1	NA	CASSGTLKSGDNEQFF
TRBV4-2	TRBJ2-3	TRBD2	CASSRGLAGEKDTQYF
TRBV5-1	TRBJ2-1	NA	CASSFRQSYEQFF
TRBV2	TRBJ2-3	TRBD2	CASSETRSGGGTQYF
TRBV7-3	TRBJ2-3	TRBD1	CASSDNQGDRTDTQYF
TRBV27	NA	TRBD2	CASSLWTSSYEQFF
TRBV5-8	TRBJ2-2	NA	CASFRGYTGELFF
TRBV7-3	TRBJ2-7	NA	CASSLTLRDEQYF
TRBV12-3/TRBV12-4	TRBJ2-6	TRBD1	CASSLLRDRATGANVLTF
TRBV3-2	TRBJ2-2	NA	CASRGGTSGNTGELFF
TRBV11-2	TRBJ2-5	TRBD2	CASSFQISGSFQYF
TRBV4-1	TRBJ1-1	NA	CASSHDTEAFF
TRBV7-9	TRBJ1-2	NA	CASSLGSSGVEDYGYTF
TRBV3-1	TRBJ1-1	NA	CASSQVGANTEAFF